Following are 13 T cell receptor beta chains from one sample sequenced in a study of T cell repertoires in cytomegalovirus infection (dated by TCRdb to the late 2010s). The intended sense of this specimen's treatment or condition label: in vitro stimulation with specific CMV peptide epitopes to enrich CMV-specific T cells. For sequencing, an Illumina HiSeq 1500 was employed. TCRdb trimmed the raw reads at Q25, called clones with MiXCR and kept productive beta chains. Identical CDR3 protein sequences are pooled into one entry, listed with their most common genes and DNA. This sample lists fewer than 1,000,000 distinct CDR3 sequences; roughly 31% were detected once. The ten largest clones capture roughly 13% of the sample. Antigen specificity for these receptors is unknown. This specimen was cultured CD8+ T cells from PBMCs, taken from culture after CMV antigen stimulation. These receptors originate from a human donor in good health (CMV status not recorded). Some clones in this sample may be carry-over from other donors' samples.

This clonotype was recorded a few times. The V call is TRBV6-1, the J call TRBJ2-7; 7 nucleotides line up with TRBD1. Germline CDR1 is MNHNS and CDR2 is SASEGT. V shed 3 bases and J 4 bases; nucleotides not matched to a gene: 9. This CDR3 region has 15 residues. The CDR3 reads CASSEGDSTIYEQYF. As DNA, the CDR3 is TGTGCCAGCAGTGAGGGGGACAGTACCATTTACGAGCAGTACTTC.

This clonotype was found many times. The V and J genes are TRBV7-2 and TRBJ1-4, with D unclear. The CDR3 has 13 amino acids. Trimming took off 1 base at V and 4 bases at J, with 4 bases between the two ends. Germline V gene data show CDR1 as SGHTA and CDR2 as FQGNSA. The CDR3 DNA is TGTGCCAGCAGCTTAGTGATTAATGAAAAACTGTTTTTT. Translation: CASSLVINEKLFF.

This clonotype occurred a few times. This chain links TRBV28 with TRBJ2-4; possibly TRBD1 for D (5 bases). CDR1 and CDR2 (germline): MDHEN, SYDVKM. The V end lost 2 bases, the J end lost 0 bases, and 11 bases lay between the germline ends. This CDR3 is 16 amino acids long. DNA of the CDR3: TGTGCCAGCAGTTTACGACAGAACCTAGCCAAAAACATTCAGTACTTC. This sequence encodes CASSLRQNLAKNIQYF. The full variable domain, with the rest looked up from reference TRBV28 and TRBJ2-4, is DVKVTQSSRYLVKRTGEKVFLECVQDMDHENMFWYRQDPGLGLRLIYFSYDVKMKEKGDIPEGYSVSREKKERFSLILESASTNQTSMYLCASSLRQNLAKNIQYFGAGTRLSVL.

The chain employs TRBV2 and TRBJ2-5; 10 nucleotides match TRBD2. This CDR3 contains 15 residues. The V gene end was trimmed by 2 bases and the J gene end by 5 bases; junction bases not matched to a gene: 5. Germline-derived CDR1 and CDR2 are SNHLY and FYNNEI. CDR3 in DNA: TGTGCCAGCAGTGAAAGAACTAGCGGGGAGGAGACCCAGTACTTC. This codes for CASSERTSGEETQYF.

This clonotype was seen ten or more times. This chain uses TRBV7-8 with TRBJ1-4; 9 bases line up with TRBD1. CDR3 size: 17 residues. Germline assignment: CDR1 SGHVS and CDR2 FQNEAQ. V trimming: 5 bases; J trimming: 5 bases; junction bases outside the gene matches: 12. The CDR3 DNA is TGTGCCAGCAGCCCTCCCCCCCGGACAGGGGAAAATGAAAAACTGTTTTTT. Its translation is CASSPPPRTGENEKLFF.

The chain employs TRBV14 and TRBJ1-6; D is unclear. The CDR3 is 16 residues long. The germline CDR1 and CDR2 sequences are SGHDN and FVKESK. V was shortened by 4 bases and J by 0 bases, with 10 bases between the two germline ends. DNA of the CDR3: TGTGCCAGCAGCCTCTACCTGAGCTCCTATAATTCACCCCTCCACTTT. It encodes CASSLYLSSYNSPLHF. Full variable domain (outside the CDR3, taken from reference TRBV14 and TRBJ1-6): EAGVTQFPSHSVIEKGQTVTLRCDPISGHDNLYWYRRVMGKEIKFLLHFVKESKQDESGMPNNRFLAERTGGTYSTLKVQPAELEDSGVYFCASSLYLSSYNSPLHFGNGTRLTVT.

The chain is built from TRBV5-4 and TRBJ2-7; 7 bases match TRBD1. The V gene's germline CDR1 is SGHNT and CDR2 YYREEE (reference sequence). CDR3 size: 14 residues. V lost 4 bases and J lost 4; bases outside the gene matches: 8. This CDR3 is CASSPDRTIYEQYF. CDR3 coding DNA: TGTGCCAGCAGCCCGGACAGGACAATTTACGAGCAGTACTTC.

CDR3 DNA sequence: TGTGCCAGCAGTTTATTGAGGGTTCCACTTGAAGCTTTCTTT. Translating it yields CASSLLRVPLEAFF. This chain links TRBV28 with TRBJ1-1; unclear D gene. The germline gives CDR1 MDHEN, CDR2 SYDVKM. V was pared by 1 base and J by 7 bases, with 13 bases between. CDR3 size: 14 residues.

This clonotype was detected many times. This rearrangement joins TRBV7-6 to TRBJ2-3; no clear D. The CDR3 totals 14 residues. CDR1 is SGHVS and CDR2 is FNYEAQ in the germline V gene. The V end lost 5 bases, the J end lost 5 bases, and 14 bases lay between the germline ends. CDR3 nucleotides: TGTGCCAGCAGCGAAACAGCTTTCGGAGATACGCAGTATTTT. Its protein is CASSETAFGDTQYF.

This clonotype has only a few counts. This chain uses TRBV2 with TRBJ1-1; D is undetermined. CDR3 length: 14 amino acids. V was pared by 4 bases and J by 0 bases, with 9 bases between. CDR1 and CDR2 from the germline V gene are SNHLY and FYNNEI. The CDR3 sequence: CASSVPGLNTEAFF. In DNA form, the CDR3 reads TGTGCCAGCAGTGTGCCGGGTCTGAACACTGAAGCTTTCTTT. The full variable domain, rest sourced from reference TRBV2 and TRBJ1-1, is EPEVTQTPSHQVTQMGQEVILRCVPISNHLYFYWYRQILGQKVEFLVSFYNNEISEKSEIFDDQFSVERPDGSNFTLKIRSTKLEDSAMYFCASSVPGLNTEAFFGQGTRLTVV.

As to this clonotype: This may be a read error: a much more frequent sequence differs by one nucleotide. The chain is built from TRBV7-2 and TRBJ2-1, with TRBD2 as a possible D gene (6 bases). CDR1 and CDR2 from the germline V gene are SGHTA and FQGNSA. CDR3 length equals 14 residues. V was trimmed by 3 bases and J by 8 bases, leaving 14 bases between them. The CDR3: CASSLAGRWDEQFF. DNA of the CDR3: TGTGCCAGCAGCTTGGCGGGGCGGTGGGATGAGCAGTTCTTC.

This clonotype was counted between two and nine times. CDR3 sequence reads: CASSLGRDSNQPQHF. Here the CDR3 DNA reads TGCGCCAGCAGCCTTGGCCGGGATAGCAATCAGCCCCAGCATTTT. V and J are TRBV4-1 and TRBJ1-5; D is ambiguous. Germline V gene lookup returns CDR1 MGHRA and CDR2 YSYEKL. This CDR3 has 15 residues. V was clipped by 4 bases and J by 0 bases, with 10 bases between them.

There are a few counts of this clonotype. V usage is TRBV7-2 and J usage is TRBJ2-7; perhaps TRBD2 as D (5 bases). The germline V gene encodes CDR1 SGHTA and CDR2 FQGNSA. This CDR3 spans 11 amino acids. The germline V and J ends were trimmed by 2 bases and 7 bases, with 6 bases remaining between them. For the CDR3, the DNA is TGTGCCAGCAGCTTAAGGGAGGAGCAGTACTTC. This codes for CASSLREEQYF.